Below, 24 T cell receptor beta chains from the same sample are listed, as sequenced in a study of CD8 T cells in Susac syndrome. Random hexamers primed reverse transcription of about 0.5 to 1 ug RNA. In TCRdb, the immunoSEQ multiplex PCR reads were re-called with MiXCR into one record per CDR3 protein. Of under 200,000 distinct CDR3 sequences in the sample, about 91% were seen once. The sample comprised CD4+ T cells from PBMCs. The origin of the receptors is a human donor in good health.

The chain links TRBV6-6 to TRBJ2-7; perhaps TRBD1 as D (6 bases). Trimming left V 6 bases short and J 6 bases short, with 12 bases between. Germline lookup yields CDR1 MNHNY and CDR2 SVGAGI (reference sequence). The CDR3 is 12 residues long. CDR3 amino acids: CASRYTGSEQYF. The CDR3 bases are TGTGCCAGCAGGTACACAGGGTCCGAGCAGTACTTC.

In its sample, this clonotype was seen once. V usage is TRBV30 and J usage is TRBJ1-2, with TRBD1 as a possible D gene (6 bases). The CDR3 totals 13 residues. Trimming left V 2 bases short and J 8 bases short, with 15 bases between. Per germline, CDR1 GTSNPN and CDR2 SVGIG (reference sequence). The chain's CDR3 is CAWSKQGFYGYTF. CDR3 coding DNA: TGTGCCTGGAGTAAGCAGGGGTTCTACGGCTACACCTTC.

This clonotype appeared once. The gene calls are TRBV5-1 and TRBJ1-1; weak D call: TRBD1 (5 bases). The length of the CDR3 is 15 residues. Trimming shortened V by 1 base and J by 3 bases, and 13 bases separated the two germline ends. Germline CDR1 reads SGHRS; CDR2 reads YFSETQ. Here the CDR3 DNA reads TGCGCCAGCAGCTTGTTTCGGGGCCCCGACACTGAAGCTTTCTTT. Translated: CASSLFRGPDTEAFF.

The CDR3 sequence: CSVVPTGGGQPQHF. CDR3 in DNA: TGCAGCGTTGTTCCGACAGGGGGGGGGCAGCCCCAGCATTTT. This chain uses TRBV29-1 with TRBJ1-5; 9 positions match TRBD1. V shed 4 bases and J 7 bases; nucleotides not matched to a gene: 8. From germline, CDR1 is SQVTM and CDR2 ANQGSEA. There are 14 residues in the CDR3. The variable domain in full, with the rest retrieved from reference TRBV29-1 and TRBJ1-5, is SAVISQKPSRDICQRGTSLTIQCQVDSQVTMMFWYRQQPGQSLTLIATANQGSEATYESGFVIDKFPISRPNLTFSTLTVSNMSPEDSSIYLCSVVPTGGGQPQHFGDGTRLSIL.

The CDR3 protein is CSVELAGGAETQYF. The DNA of the CDR3 is TGCAGCGTTGAACTCGCGGGAGGGGCAGAGACCCAGTACTTC. This chain links TRBV29-1 with TRBJ2-5; 9 nucleotides align to TRBD2. The germline CDR1 and CDR2 sequences are SQVTM and ANQGSEA. V was pared by 2 bases and J by 4 bases, with 5 bases of the junction left unmatched. This CDR3 is 14 amino acids long.

The rearrangement links TRBV29-1 to TRBJ2-5; 7 positions match TRBD1. CDR3 length equals 13 residues. Germline CDR1 reads SQVTM; CDR2 reads ANQGSEA. Losses at the gene ends were 6 bases for V and 2 bases for J; bases not matched to a gene: 6. CDR3 DNA sequence: TGCAGCGTGCGACAGGGAATGCAAGAGACCCAGTACTTC. Protein product: CSVRQGMQETQYF.

The V call is TRBV9, the J call TRBJ2-5; no definite D call. The CDR3 is 12 residues long. Trimming stripped 4 bases from V and 2 bases from J, with 6 bases between. CDR1 SGDLS and CDR2 YYNGEE come from the germline V gene. CDR3 DNA: TGTGCCAGCAGCCCAATACAAGAGACCCAGTACTTC. Amino acids: CASSPIQETQYF.

The chain couples TRBV23-1 to TRBJ1-1; D not resolved. TRBV23-1 is treated as an ORF (open reading frame) with a function not yet certain. CDR3 length: 15 amino acids. V was trimmed by 1 base and J by 3 bases, leaving 12 bases between them. The CDR3 sequence is CASSQCLHKHTEAFF. The CDR3, as DNA: TGCGCCAGCAGTCAATGCCTCCACAAGCACACTGAAGCTTTCTTT.

The J gene is TRBJ1-4, the V gene TRBV28; no reliable D call. CDR1 and CDR2 from the germline V gene are MDHEN and SYDVKM. The CDR3 runs 12 residues. The V and J ends lost 5 bases and 6 bases respectively, with 7 bases between them. CDR3 in DNA: TGTGCCAGCAGTCCACCCCATGAAAAACTGTTTTTT. Protein sequence: CASSPPHEKLFF.

This sequence joins TRBV3-1 and TRBJ1-2, with D possibly matching TRBD1 (5 bases). Germline CDR1 and CDR2: LGHDT and YNNKEL (reference sequence). Trimming stripped 4 bases from V and 0 bases from J, with 15 bases between. The CDR3 has 16 amino acids. The CDR3 protein is CASSRSLGGSNYGYTF. CDR3 bases: TGTGCCAGCAGCCGAAGTTTGGGGGGATCTAACTATGGCTACACCTTC.

This chain connects TRBV20-1 to TRBJ2-4; D is perhaps TRBD2 (5 bases). The V end was cut by 8 bases, the J end by 0 bases, with 14 bases between. This CDR3 has 14 residues. Germline CDR1 reads DFQATT; CDR2 reads SNEGSKA (reference sequence). Here the CDR3 reads CSIGGGKAKNIQYF. CDR3 bases: TGCAGTATAGGAGGAGGCAAAGCCAAAAACATTCAGTACTTC.

This chain connects TRBV28 to TRBJ2-3; D tentatively reads TRBD1 or TRBD2 (6 bases each). The germline V and J ends were trimmed by 2 bases and 3 bases, with 12 bases remaining between them. Germline CDR1 is MDHEN and CDR2 is SYDVKM. The CDR3 has 15 residues. This CDR3 is CASSLAGRGTDTQYF. The CDR3 DNA reads as TGTGCCAGCAGTTTAGCGGGAAGGGGGACAGATACGCAGTATTTT.

This chain connects TRBV28 to TRBJ2-7; D remains unclear. The CDR3 contains 13 residues. The V gene's germline CDR1 is MDHEN and CDR2 SYDVKM. Trimming stripped 2 bases from V and 2 bases from J, with 7 bases between. Written as DNA, the CDR3 is TGTGCCAGCAGTTTACCCCAGGCCTACGAGCAGTACTTC. Translated, it gives CASSLPQAYEQYF.

The chain combines TRBV19 with TRBJ2-7, with 8 bases aligning to TRBD1. Germline CDR1 reads LNHDA; CDR2 reads SQIVND (reference sequence). J gave up 5 bases and V 5 bases, and 8 bases lay outside the gene matches. This CDR3 is built from 14 residues. CDR3 sequence reads: CASSLRAGGNEQYF. Written as DNA, the CDR3 is TGTGCCAGTAGTCTCCGGGCAGGGGGCAACGAGCAGTACTTC.

The genes are TRBV18 and TRBJ1-1, with a tentative D call TRBD1 (5 bases). V gave up 6 bases and J gave up 3 bases, with 14 bases separating them. Germline V gene data show CDR1 as KGHSH and CDR2 as LQKENI. This CDR3 has 14 amino acids. CDR3 in DNA: TGTGCCAGCTCTCAGGCAGGGCTTGACACTGAAGCTTTCTTT. It is translated as CASSQAGLDTEAFF. Supplemented by reference TRBV18 and TRBJ1-1, the full variable domain reads NAGVMQNPRHLVRRRGQEARLRCSPMKGHSHVYWYRQLPEEGLKFMVYLQKENIIDESGMPKERFSAEFPKEGPSILRIQQVVRGDSAAYFCASSQAGLDTEAFFGQGTRLTVV.

The CDR3 bases are TGTGCCAGCAGTGAACTGACAAGAACAGAGACCCAGTACTTC. It codes for CASSELTRTETQYF. The V and J genes are TRBV6-1 and TRBJ2-5; D is uncertain. V lost 2 bases, J lost 4 bases, and 11 bases lay in between. The CDR3 covers 14 residues. From germline, CDR1 is MNHNS and CDR2 SASEGT.

This clonotype is a singleton in its sample. J is TRBJ2-5 and V is TRBV20-1; 14 positions match TRBD2. This CDR3 has 16 residues. The V gene end was trimmed by 2 bases and the J gene end by 5 bases; junction bases not matched to a gene: 7. Per germline, CDR1 DFQATT and CDR2 SNEGSKA (reference sequence). This chain's CDR3 is CSARFRLAGGPETQYF. In DNA form, the CDR3 reads TGCAGTGCTAGATTCCGACTAGCGGGAGGGCCGGAGACCCAGTACTTC.

The chain links TRBV7-9 to TRBJ2-5, with D unclear. The V gene lost 5 bases and the J gene lost 2 bases, with 9 bases spanning the gap. CDR1 and CDR2 (germline): SEHNR, FQNEAQ (reference sequence). The CDR3 has 13 amino acids. CDR3 region: CASSRWGQETQYF. The CDR3 region has the DNA TGTGCCAGCAGCCGTTGGGGTCAAGAGACCCAGTACTTC.

This chain uses TRBV11-2 with TRBJ2-2, with unresolved D. The CDR3 runs to 13 residues. Trimming stripped 3 bases from V and 4 bases from J, with 6 bases between. From germline, CDR1 is SGHAT and CDR2 FQNNGV. This chain's CDR3 is CASSFDGTGELFF. The DNA of the CDR3 is TGTGCCAGCAGCTTCGACGGCACCGGGGAGCTGTTTTTT.

CDR3 nucleotide sequence: TGCGCCAGCAGCTTGGGAGTAGGGGGGGAAGCTTTCTTT. Translation gives CASSLGVGGEAFF. This chain connects TRBV5-1 to TRBJ1-1, with D maybe TRBD1 (6 bases). Germline V gives CDR1 SGHRS, CDR2 YFSETQ. V lost 0 bases and J 8 bases, leaving 11 bases between the germline ends. This CDR3 region has 13 residues.

The chain recombines TRBV28 with TRBJ2-2, with a possible D match to TRBD2 (5 bases). The V gene lost 7 bases and the J gene lost 0 bases, with 12 bases spanning the gap. The germline V gene has CDR1 MDHEN and CDR2 SYDVKM. The CDR3 runs 15 residues. The CDR3 DNA is TGTGCCAGCAACCCTGGGCGGGCGAACACCGGGGAGCTGTTTTTT. This sequence encodes CASNPGRANTGELFF.

The chain recombines TRBV2 with TRBJ1-5; weak D call: TRBD1 (5 bases). V was pared by 6 bases and J by 0 bases, with 12 bases between. Germline V gene data show CDR1 as SNHLY and CDR2 as FYNNEI. The CDR3 runs to 15 residues. DNA of the CDR3: TGTGCCAGCAGCCTTGGGGACGTTAGCAATCAGCCCCAGCATTTT. Encoded protein: CASSLGDVSNQPQHF.

V usage is TRBV7-2 and J usage is TRBJ2-5; D possibly corresponds to TRBD2 (6 bases). V lost 5 bases to trimming and J lost 0 bases, with 10 bases between them. The CDR3 runs 14 residues. Germline V gives CDR1 SGHTA, CDR2 FQGNSA. The CDR3 spells CASSARDYQETQYF. The CDR3 nucleotides read TGTGCCAGCAGCGCTCGGGACTACCAAGAGACCCAGTACTTC.

The chain employs TRBV3-1 and TRBJ2-1, with TRBD2 as a possible D gene (6 bases). Trimming removed 5 bases from V and 1 base from J, with 12 bases in between. Germline V gene lookup returns CDR1 LGHDT and CDR2 YNNKEL (reference sequence). CDR3 size: 15 residues. CDR3 bases: TGTGCCAGCAGCGAGACTAGGCTTTCCTACAATGAGCAGTTCTTC. Residues: CASSETRLSYNEQFF.